Sequencing of this TCR beta chain was carried out in a study of blood T cell repertoires in COVID-19. About the research overall: Samples of COVID-19 (acute and convalescent) were obtained from the United States, Italy and Spain.

Cohort 3 donors were reported recovered after two negative PCRs, clearance, or symptom resolution. V was clipped by 6 bases and J by 0 bases, with 11 bases between them. There are 14 residues in the CDR3. The germline V gene encodes CDR1 LNHDA and CDR2 SQIVND (reference sequence). Only a few counts were recorded for this clone. Measured with immunoSEQ multiplex PCR; TCRdb has only the in-frame clones, and not every one. The sample includes 400,000 or so clones, over 75% of them seen just once. The chain combines TRBV19 with TRBJ1-1, with D perhaps TRBD1 (6 bases). The TCR sequence derives from a man under 40 who had recovered from COVID-19. The sequenced sample consisted of PBMCs or T cells enriched from blood (not recorded which). The CDR3, as DNA: TGTGCCAGTAGGCCGGGACAAATGAACACTGAAGCTTTCTTT. Translating gives CASRPGQMNTEAFF.